This T cell receptor beta chain derives from a study of control samples from healthy donors and cancer patients. Profiling relied on immunoSEQ multiplex PCR, and the TCRdb table lists in-frame clones only, not all of them. The sample has around 130,000 clones, 93% seen once; the top ten hold roughly 1.7%. The source of this sequence is a man aged 45-60 years with head and neck cancer. Sequenced material: PBMCs.

The CDR3 DNA follows: TGTGCCAGCAGTGACTCCTACAGGGGAGGGGCGAATCAGCCCCAGCATTTT. Its translation: CASSDSYRGGANQPQHF. The rearrangement uses TRBV6-4 and TRBJ1-5, with 7 bases fitting TRBD1. The germline V gene encodes CDR1 MRHNA and CDR2 SNTAGT. This CDR3 has 17 residues. The junction had 9 bases not matched to a gene; V was cut back by 0 bases and J by 4 bases.